The sample holds a few counts of the clone carrying this TCR beta chain. What it recognizes is unknown. Clones were sequenced by immunoSEQ multiplex PCR, and TCRdb holds only the in-frame ones, with some missing. The sample comprises around 17,000 clones, under 90% of which are singletons, and roughly 1.5% rests with the top ten. Per the germline V gene, CDR1 is SGHDN and CDR2 is FVKESK. Germline trimming cut 4 bases from V and 6 bases from J; bases unmatched to any gene: 5. This CDR3 is built from 14 residues. The source of the sample is a study of PD-1 blockade in mismatch repair-deficient tumors. Study details: Patients had approximately 11 mismatch repair-deficient cancer types and were previously treated and progressing.

PCR or immunohistochemistry showed mismatch repair deficiency in every enrolled patient. Study-wide results and caveats: Tumor-resident clones, often undetectable pretreatment in blood, expanded then contracted after pembrolizumab.

The input for sequencing was PBMCs, taken approximately five months after starting pembrolizumab. This receptor was identified in an adult with mismatch repair-deficient cancer. The V call is TRBV14, the J call TRBJ1-5; 8 nucleotides agree with TRBD1. The DNA of the CDR3 is TGTGCCAGCAGCCGCGGACAGGGAACTCAGCCCCAGCATTTT. Translation gives CASSRGQGTQPQHF.